What follows describes a single T cell receptor beta chain. These data are taken from a study of blood T cell repertoires in COVID-19. There are 16 residues in the CDR3. Looked up from germline, CDR1 is SGHNT and CDR2 is YYREEE (reference sequence). V lost 4 bases, J lost 0 bases, and 13 bases lay in between. Libraries were prepared by immunoSEQ multiplex PCR; TCRdb keeps only in-frame clonotypes and omits some of them. The sample records 200,000 to 300,000 clones, about 80% being singletons. This TCR was recovered from a woman older than 75 with acute or convalescent COVID-19. Material for sequencing was peripheral blood. The chain carries TRBV5-4 and TRBJ2-2, with D possibly TRBD2 on 6 matching bases. The CDR3 spells CASSRGSGANTGELFF. The CDR3, as DNA: TGTGCCAGCAGCCGGGGGTCGGGGGCGAACACCGGGGAGCTGTTTTTT.